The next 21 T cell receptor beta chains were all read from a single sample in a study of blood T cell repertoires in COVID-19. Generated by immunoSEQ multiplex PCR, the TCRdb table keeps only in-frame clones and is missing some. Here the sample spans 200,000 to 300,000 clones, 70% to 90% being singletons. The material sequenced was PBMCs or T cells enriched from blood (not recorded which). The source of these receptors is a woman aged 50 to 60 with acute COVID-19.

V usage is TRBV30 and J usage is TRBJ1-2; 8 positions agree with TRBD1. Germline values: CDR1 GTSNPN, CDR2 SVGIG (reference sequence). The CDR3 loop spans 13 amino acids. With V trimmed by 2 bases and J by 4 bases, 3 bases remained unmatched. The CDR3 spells CAWSMGQVYGYTF. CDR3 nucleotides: TGTGCCTGGAGTATGGGACAGGTCTATGGCTACACCTTC.

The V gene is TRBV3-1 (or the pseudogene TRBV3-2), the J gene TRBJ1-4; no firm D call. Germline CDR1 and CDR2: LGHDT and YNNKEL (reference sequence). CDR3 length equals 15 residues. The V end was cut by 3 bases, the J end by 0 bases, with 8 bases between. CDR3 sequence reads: CASSQRSATNEKLFF. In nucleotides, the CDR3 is TGTGCCAGCAGCCAGAGGTCAGCAACTAATGAAAAACTGTTTTTT.

Here the CDR3 reads CSSGEGSGGYTF. In DNA, the CDR3 is TGCAGCTCTGGGGAGGGGAGCGGTGGCTACACCTTC. V usage is TRBV29-1 and J usage is TRBJ1-2; a weak D match, TRBD1 (5 bases). This CDR3 has 12 amino acids. Trimming took off 8 bases at V and 7 bases at J, with 17 bases between the two ends. In germline, CDR1 is SQVTM, CDR2 ANQGSEA.

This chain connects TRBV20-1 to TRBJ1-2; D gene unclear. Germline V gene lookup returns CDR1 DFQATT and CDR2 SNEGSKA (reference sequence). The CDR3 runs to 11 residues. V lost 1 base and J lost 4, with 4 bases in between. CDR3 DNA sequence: TGCAGTGCTAGAGCCCTCTATGGCTACACCTTC. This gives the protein CSARALYGYTF.

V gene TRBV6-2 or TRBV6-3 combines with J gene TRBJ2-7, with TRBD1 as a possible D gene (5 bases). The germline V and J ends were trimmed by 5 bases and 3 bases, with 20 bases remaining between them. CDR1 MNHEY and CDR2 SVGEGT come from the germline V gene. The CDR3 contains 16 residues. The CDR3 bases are TGTGCCAGCAGTCCCCATCTAGACAGAAACCACTACGAGCAGTACTTC. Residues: CASSPHLDRNHYEQYF.

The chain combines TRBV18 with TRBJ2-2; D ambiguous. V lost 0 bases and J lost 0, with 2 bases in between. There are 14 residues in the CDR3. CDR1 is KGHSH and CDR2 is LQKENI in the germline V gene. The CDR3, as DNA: TGTGCCAGCTCACCACCCTCGAACACCGGGGAGCTGTTTTTT. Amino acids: CASSPPSNTGELFF.

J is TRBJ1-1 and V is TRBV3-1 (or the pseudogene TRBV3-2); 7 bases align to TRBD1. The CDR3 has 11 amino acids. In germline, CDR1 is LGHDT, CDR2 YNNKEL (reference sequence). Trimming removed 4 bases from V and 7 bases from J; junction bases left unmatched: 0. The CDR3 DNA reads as TGTGCCAGCAGCCGGACAGGTGAAGCTTTCTTT. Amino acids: CASSRTGEAFF.

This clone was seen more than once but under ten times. Written as DNA, the CDR3 is TGCGCCAGCAGCCAAGAGCACCAGATGAACACTGAAGCTTTCTTT. Translated: CASSQEHQMNTEAFF. The rearrangement joins TRBV4-1 to TRBJ1-1; D gene uncertain. Germline loops: CDR1 MGHRA, CDR2 YSYEKL. Trimming stripped 0 bases from V and 0 bases from J, with 8 bases between. This CDR3 contains 15 residues.

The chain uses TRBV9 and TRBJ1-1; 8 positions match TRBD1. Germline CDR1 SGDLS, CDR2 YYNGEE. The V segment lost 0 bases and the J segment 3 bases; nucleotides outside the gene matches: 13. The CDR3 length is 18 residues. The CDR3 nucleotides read TGTGCCAGCAGCGTAGCTGAACAGGGGGGTTTATGGGACACTGAAGCTTTCTTT. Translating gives CASSVAEQGGLWDTEAFF.

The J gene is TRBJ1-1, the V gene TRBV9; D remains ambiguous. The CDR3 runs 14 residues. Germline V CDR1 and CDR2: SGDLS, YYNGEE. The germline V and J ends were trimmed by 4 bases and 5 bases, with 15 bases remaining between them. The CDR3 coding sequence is TGTGCCAGCAGCCCTAACTACCCGGAGACTGAAGCTTTCTTT. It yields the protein CASSPNYPETEAFF.

In DNA form, the CDR3 reads TGTGCCAGCAGCGCAGTTCGACTAGCGGGGGGTATGGATACGCAGTATTTT. Protein sequence: CASSAVRLAGGMDTQYF. The V gene is TRBV9, the J gene TRBJ2-3, with 13 bases aligning to TRBD2. This CDR3 contains 17 residues. Trimming cost V 3 bases and J 6 bases; bases outside gene matches: 10. Germline lookup yields CDR1 SGDLS and CDR2 YYNGEE. Variable domain in full (rest from reference TRBV9 and TRBJ2-3): DSGVTQTPKHLITATGQRVTLRCSPRSGDLSVYWYQQSLDQGLQFLIQYYNGEERAKGNILERFSAQQFPDLHSELNLSSLELGDSALYFCASSAVRLAGGMDTQYFGPGTRLTVL.

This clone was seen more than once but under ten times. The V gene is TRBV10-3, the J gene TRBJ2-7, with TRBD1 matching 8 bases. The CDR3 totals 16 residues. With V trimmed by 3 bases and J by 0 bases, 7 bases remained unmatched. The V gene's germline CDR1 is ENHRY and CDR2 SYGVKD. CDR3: CAISELDRELSYEQYF. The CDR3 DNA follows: TGTGCCATCAGTGAACTGGACAGGGAACTCTCCTACGAGCAGTACTTC.

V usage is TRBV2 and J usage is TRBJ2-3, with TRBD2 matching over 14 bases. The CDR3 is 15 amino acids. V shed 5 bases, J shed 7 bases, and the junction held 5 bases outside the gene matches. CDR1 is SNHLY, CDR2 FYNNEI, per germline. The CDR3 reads CASSRTSGGSNTQYF. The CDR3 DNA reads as TGTGCCAGCAGTCGGACTAGCGGGGGGTCGAATACGCAGTATTTT.

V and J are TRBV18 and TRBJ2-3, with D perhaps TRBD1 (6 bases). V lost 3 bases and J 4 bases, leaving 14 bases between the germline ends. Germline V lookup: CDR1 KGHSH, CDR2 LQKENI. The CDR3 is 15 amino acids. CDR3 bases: TGTGCCAGCTCACCTGGGACAATCGCACCAGATACGCAGTATTTT. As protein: CASSPGTIAPDTQYF.

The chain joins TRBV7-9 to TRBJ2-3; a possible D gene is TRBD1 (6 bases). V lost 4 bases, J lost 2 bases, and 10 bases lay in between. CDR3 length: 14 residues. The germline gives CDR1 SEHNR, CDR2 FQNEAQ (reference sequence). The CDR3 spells CASSSTGSTDTQYF. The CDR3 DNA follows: TGTGCCAGCAGCTCCACAGGGTCCACAGATACGCAGTATTTT.

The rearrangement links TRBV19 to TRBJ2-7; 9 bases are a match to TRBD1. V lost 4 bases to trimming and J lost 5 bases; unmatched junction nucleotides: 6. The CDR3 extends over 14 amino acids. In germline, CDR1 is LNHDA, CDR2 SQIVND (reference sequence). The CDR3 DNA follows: TGTGCCAGTAGTAAGGGACAGGGAATAGACGAGCAGTACTTC. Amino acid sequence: CASSKGQGIDEQYF.

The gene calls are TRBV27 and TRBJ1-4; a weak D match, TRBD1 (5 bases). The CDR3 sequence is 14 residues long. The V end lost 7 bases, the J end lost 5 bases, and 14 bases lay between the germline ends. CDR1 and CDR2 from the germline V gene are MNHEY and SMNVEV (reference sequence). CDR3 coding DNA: TGTGCCAGCACCCCTAGGGACTGGAATGAAAAACTGTTTTTT. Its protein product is CASTPRDWNEKLFF. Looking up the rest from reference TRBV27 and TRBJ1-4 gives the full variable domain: EAQVTQNPRYLITVTGKKLTVTCSQNMNHEYMSWYRQDPGLGLRQIYYSMNVEVTDKGDVPEGYKVSRKEKRNFPLILESPSPNQTSLYFCASTPRDWNEKLFFGSGTQLSVL.

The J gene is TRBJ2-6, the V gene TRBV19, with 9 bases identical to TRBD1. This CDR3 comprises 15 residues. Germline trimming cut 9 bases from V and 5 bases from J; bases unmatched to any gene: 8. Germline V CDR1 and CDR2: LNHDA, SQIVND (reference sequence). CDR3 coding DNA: TGTGCCAGCAGGACAGGGGAGGGATGGGCCAACGTCCTGACTTTC. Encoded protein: CASRTGEGWANVLTF.

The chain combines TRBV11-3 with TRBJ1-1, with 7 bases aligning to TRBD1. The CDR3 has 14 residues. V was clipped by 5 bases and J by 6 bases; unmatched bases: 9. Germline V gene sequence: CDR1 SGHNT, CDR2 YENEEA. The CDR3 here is CASSATGKGAEAFF. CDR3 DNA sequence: TGTGCCAGCAGCGCGACAGGGAAGGGGGCTGAAGCTTTCTTT.

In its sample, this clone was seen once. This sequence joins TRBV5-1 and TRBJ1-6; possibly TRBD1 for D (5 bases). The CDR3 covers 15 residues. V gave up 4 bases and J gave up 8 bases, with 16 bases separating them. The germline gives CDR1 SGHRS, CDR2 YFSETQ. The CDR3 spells CASSPSGGADSPLHF. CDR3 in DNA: TGCGCCAGCAGCCCCTCGGGTGGGGCCGATTCACCCCTCCACTTT.

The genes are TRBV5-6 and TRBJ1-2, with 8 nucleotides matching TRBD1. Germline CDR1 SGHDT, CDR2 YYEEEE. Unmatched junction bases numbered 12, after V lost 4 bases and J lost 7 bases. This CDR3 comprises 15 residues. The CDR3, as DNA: TGTGCCAGCAGCCGGGGCGACAGGGGAGTGGGTGGCTACACCTTC. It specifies CASSRGDRGVGGYTF. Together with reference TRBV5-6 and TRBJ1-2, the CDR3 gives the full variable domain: DAGVTQSPTHLIKTRGQQVTLRCSPKSGHDTVSWYQQALGQGPQFIFQYYEEEERQRGNFPDRFSGHQFPNYSSELNVNALLLGDSALYLCASSRGDRGVGGYTFGSGTRLTVV.